Listed here are 15 T cell receptor beta chains from one sample, sequenced in a study of shared clonotypes between healthy human individuals. Naive CD8 cells, CD45RO-negative and positively selected for CCR7, excluded terminally differentiated effector memory CD45RA+ cells. Here immunoSEQ multiplex PCR was the method, and the copy in TCRdb shows in-frame clones only, minus some. In the table there are around 2.1 million clones, about 93% of which are singletons. The sequenced sample was naive CD8+ T cells from PBMCs. These receptors all come from a man younger than 35 in good health. Some clones in this sample may be carry-over from other donors' samples.

The gene calls are TRBV18 and TRBJ2-1; D is ambiguous. Deletions cut 0 bases from V and 2 bases from J, with 14 bases between. Germline CDR1 reads KGHSH; CDR2 reads LQKENI. This CDR3 has 17 residues. This CDR3 is CASSPPPGEITYNEQFF. CDR3 bases: TGTGCCAGCTCACCACCCCCTGGCGAGATCACCTACAATGAGCAGTTCTTC.

The chain is built from TRBV4-3 and TRBJ2-1; 10 nucleotides line up with TRBD2. CDR1 is LGHNA and CDR2 is YSLEER in the germline V gene. V lost 3 bases to trimming and J lost 7 bases; unmatched junction nucleotides: 6. The CDR3 extends over 15 amino acids. CDR3 in amino acids: CASSHEGLATNEQFF. DNA for the CDR3: TGCGCCAGCAGCCACGAGGGACTAGCGACGAATGAGCAGTTCTTC.

The V and J genes are TRBV5-1 and TRBJ2-7; D remains unclear. Trimming stripped 6 bases from V and 0 bases from J, with 7 bases between. The CDR3 covers 12 residues. Per germline, CDR1 SGHRS and CDR2 YFSETQ. The DNA for the CDR3 is TGCGCCAGCACCCCCCCCTCCTACGAGCAGTACTTC. It encodes CASTPPSYEQYF.

This chain joins TRBV5-1 and TRBJ2-7; D possibly corresponds to TRBD1 (5 bases). The germline gives CDR1 SGHRS, CDR2 YFSETQ. This CDR3 has 15 residues. V was pared by 0 bases and J by 5 bases, with 15 bases between. The CDR3 nucleotides are TGCGCCAGCAGCTTGGGGTTGGGGCAGGGCCACGAGCAGTACTTC. Its protein product is CASSLGLGQGHEQYF.

This chain connects TRBV27 to TRBJ1-2, with D hard to call. Looked up from germline, CDR1 is MNHEY and CDR2 is SMNVEV (reference sequence). The CDR3 runs 13 residues. Trimming left V 2 bases short and J 5 bases short, with 9 bases between. This CDR3 is CASSLELGYGYTF. The CDR3 nucleotides read TGTGCCAGCAGTTTAGAGCTTGGGTATGGCTACACCTTC.

The chain couples TRBV27 to TRBJ2-7, with 7 bases fitting TRBD2. The J segment lost 2 bases and the V segment lost 3 bases, leaving 10 bases of the junction unmatched. CDR1 is MNHEY and CDR2 is SMNVEV in the germline V gene (reference sequence). There are 16 residues in the CDR3. The CDR3 loop reads CASSFLLGEGPYEQYF. CDR3 sequence (DNA): TGTGCCAGCAGTTTTCTTTTGGGGGAGGGCCCCTACGAGCAGTACTTC.

The chain is built from TRBV30 and TRBJ2-1; 11 bases are a match to TRBD2. Germline assignment: CDR1 GTSNPN and CDR2 SVGIG (reference sequence). After removal of 4 bases from V and 7 bases from J, the junction contained 9 bases not matched to a gene. The CDR3 sequence is 15 residues long. The CDR3 region is CAWTELAGARNEQFF. CDR3 sequence (DNA): TGTGCCTGGACTGAACTAGCGGGAGCTCGTAATGAGCAGTTCTTC.

V and J are TRBV4-3 and TRBJ2-2, with D perhaps matching TRBD2 (6 bases). This CDR3 has 16 amino acids. Per germline, CDR1 LGHNA and CDR2 YSLEER. V was cut by 0 bases and J by 6 bases, with 14 bases left in between. The CDR3 sequence is CASSQEGVAAAGELFF. DNA of the CDR3: TGCGCCAGCAGCCAAGAAGGGGTAGCGGCCGCCGGGGAGCTGTTTTTT.

The chain carries TRBV4-2 and TRBJ2-7, with D possibly matching TRBD2 (6 bases). The CDR3 length is 15 residues. Trimming pared 1 base from V and 3 bases from J, leaving 13 bases between. Per the germline V gene, CDR1 is LGHNA and CDR2 is YNFKEQ. The CDR3 DNA is TGTGCCAGCAGCCAAGCGCCTCTGGGGGGCTACGAGCAGTACTTC. This encodes CASSQAPLGGYEQYF.

CDR3 bases: TGTGCCAGCAGCCCCACACGTCACTACGAGCAGTACTTC. Protein: CASSPTRHYEQYF. This rearrangement joins TRBV28 to TRBJ2-7; the D is unclear. This CDR3 contains 13 residues. CDR1 is MDHEN and CDR2 is SYDVKM in the germline V gene. The V end was cut by 6 bases, the J end by 3 bases, with 12 bases between.

This chain uses TRBV5-7 with TRBJ2-2; TRBD1 agrees at 8 bases. TRBV5-7 is an ORF; its function is uncertain. This CDR3 region has 15 residues. Losses at the gene ends were 4 bases for V and 4 bases for J; bases not matched to a gene: 6. The CDR3 region has the DNA TGTGCCAGCAGCGAAGGACAGGGAAGCACCGGGGAGCTGTTTTTT. Protein sequence: CASSEGQGSTGELFF.

The chain combines TRBV11-2 with TRBJ2-2; D might be TRBD1 (7 bases). Germline V CDR1 and CDR2: SGHAT, FQNNGV. The CDR3 extends over 17 amino acids. Trimming pared 4 bases from V and 1 base from J, leaving 16 bases between. CDR3 coding DNA: TGTGCCAGCAGCTCAGGGGGGCAGGGAGAGAACACCGGGGAGCTGTTTTTT. Protein: CASSSGGQGENTGELFF.

As DNA, the CDR3 is TGTGCCAGCAGTGGCGGAGTATACAATGAGCAGTTCTTC. Its translation: CASSGGVYNEQFF. The V gene is TRBV6-4, the J gene TRBJ2-1; D is uncertain. Trimming removed 4 bases from V and 4 bases from J, with 8 bases in between. The CDR3 sequence is 13 residues long. Germline CDR1 reads MRHNA; CDR2 reads SNTAGT.

The chain has TRBV27 and TRBJ2-7; no definite D call. V lost 6 bases, J lost 7 bases, and 16 bases lay in between. In germline, CDR1 is MNHEY, CDR2 SMNVEV (reference sequence). This CDR3 spans 13 amino acids. This chain's CDR3 is CASRRFSISEQYF. For the CDR3, the DNA is TGTGCCAGCAGAAGGTTTTCGATCTCTGAGCAGTACTTC.

The chain couples TRBV7-2 to TRBJ2-1; 8 bases match TRBD2. Germline values: CDR1 SGHTA, CDR2 FQGNSA. With V trimmed by 5 bases and J by 7 bases, 13 bases remained unmatched. The CDR3 sequence is 16 residues long. CDR3 loop: CASSHIPSGQMNEQFF. The CDR3 DNA reads as TGTGCCAGCAGCCATATACCTAGCGGGCAGATGAATGAGCAGTTCTTC.